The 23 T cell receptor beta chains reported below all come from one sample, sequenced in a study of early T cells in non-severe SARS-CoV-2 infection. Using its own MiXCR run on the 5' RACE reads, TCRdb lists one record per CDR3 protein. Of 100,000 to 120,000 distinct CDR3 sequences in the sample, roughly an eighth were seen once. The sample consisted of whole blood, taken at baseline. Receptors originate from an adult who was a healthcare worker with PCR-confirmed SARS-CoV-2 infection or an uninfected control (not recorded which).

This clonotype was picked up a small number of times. In nucleotides, the CDR3 is TGTGCCACCAGTGATATCTACAGGGAAAAACTGTTTTTT. It specifies CATSDIYREKLFF. V gene TRBV24-1 combines with J gene TRBJ1-4; D possibly corresponds to TRBD1 (5 bases). Trimming removed 3 bases at V and 8 bases at J, with 9 bases between. The germline gives CDR1 KGHDR, CDR2 SFDVKD. The CDR3 consists of 13 residues.

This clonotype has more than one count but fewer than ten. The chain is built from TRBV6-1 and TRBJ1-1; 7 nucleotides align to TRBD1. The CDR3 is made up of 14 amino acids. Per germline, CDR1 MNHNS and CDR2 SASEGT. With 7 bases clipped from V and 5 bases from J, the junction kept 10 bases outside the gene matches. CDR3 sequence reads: CASIHRGGGTEAFF. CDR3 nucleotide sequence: TGTGCCAGCATCCACAGGGGTGGGGGTACTGAAGCTTTCTTT.

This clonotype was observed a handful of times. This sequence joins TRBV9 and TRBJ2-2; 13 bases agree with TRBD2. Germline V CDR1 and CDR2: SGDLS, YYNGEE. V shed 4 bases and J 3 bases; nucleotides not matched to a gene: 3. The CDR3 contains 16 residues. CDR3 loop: CASSSTSGGDTGELFF. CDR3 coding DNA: TGTGCCAGCAGCTCCACTAGCGGGGGGGACACCGGGGAGCTGTTTTTT.

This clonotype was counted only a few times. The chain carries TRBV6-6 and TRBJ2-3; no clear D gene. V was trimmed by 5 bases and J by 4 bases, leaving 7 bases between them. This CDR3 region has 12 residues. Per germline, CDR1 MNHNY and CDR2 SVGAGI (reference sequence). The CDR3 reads CASSPFPDTQYF. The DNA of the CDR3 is TGTGCCAGCAGTCCTTTTCCAGATACGCAGTATTTT.

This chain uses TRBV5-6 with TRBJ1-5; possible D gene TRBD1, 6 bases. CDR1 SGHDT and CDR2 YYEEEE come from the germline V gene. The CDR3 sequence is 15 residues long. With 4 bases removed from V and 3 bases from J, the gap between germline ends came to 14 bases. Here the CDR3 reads CASSPWTAYNQPQHF. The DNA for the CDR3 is TGTGCCAGCAGCCCATGGACAGCCTACAATCAGCCCCAGCATTTT.

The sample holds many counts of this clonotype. CDR3 DNA sequence: TGCAGTGCTGGGGGCCTAGGCTCCTACAATGAGCAGTTCTTC. Translation: CSAGGLGSYNEQFF. This chain joins TRBV20-1 and TRBJ2-1, with D possibly matching TRBD1 (6 bases). This CDR3 region has 14 residues. V lost 5 bases and J 0 bases, leaving 11 bases between the germline ends. Germline-derived CDR1 and CDR2 are DFQATT and SNEGSKA (reference sequence).

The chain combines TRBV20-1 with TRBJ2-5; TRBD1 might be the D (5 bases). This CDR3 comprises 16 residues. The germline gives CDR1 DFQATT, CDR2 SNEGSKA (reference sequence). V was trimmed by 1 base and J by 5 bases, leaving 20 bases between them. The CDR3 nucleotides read TGCAGTGCTAGAGTTGGATTGTTGGTGGGGCTGGAGACCCAGTACTTC. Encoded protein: CSARVGLLVGLETQYF.

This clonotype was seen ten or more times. CDR3 protein: CASRQVQGAVYEQYF. CDR3 sequence (DNA): TGTGCCAGCAGACAAGTACAGGGGGCGGTATACGAGCAGTACTTC. This rearrangement joins TRBV6-5 to TRBJ2-7; 9 bases agree with TRBD1. The V and J ends lost 6 bases and 4 bases, in that order; junction bases with no gene match: 10. The germline V gene has CDR1 MNHEY and CDR2 SVGAGI. The CDR3 consists of 15 residues.

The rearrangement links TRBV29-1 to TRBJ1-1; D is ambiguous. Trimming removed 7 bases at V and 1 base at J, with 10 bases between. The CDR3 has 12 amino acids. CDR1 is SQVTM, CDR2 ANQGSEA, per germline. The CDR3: CSGHWGNTEAFF. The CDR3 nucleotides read TGCAGCGGGCATTGGGGGAACACTGAAGCTTTCTTT.

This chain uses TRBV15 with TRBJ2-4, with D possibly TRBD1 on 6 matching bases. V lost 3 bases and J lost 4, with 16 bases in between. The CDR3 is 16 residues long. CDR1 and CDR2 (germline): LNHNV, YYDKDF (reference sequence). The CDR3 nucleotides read TGTGCCACCAGCAGGGACCCGGGACACACGAAAAACATTCAGTACTTC. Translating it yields CATSRDPGHTKNIQYF.

The CDR3 sequence: CASTLSGGSNQPQHF. DNA for the CDR3: TGTGCCAGCACCCTTTCCGGGGGTAGCAATCAGCCCCAGCATTTT. The chain is built from TRBV7-9 and TRBJ1-5, with a tentative D call TRBD1 (5 bases). This CDR3 is built from 15 residues. The germline CDR1 and CDR2 sequences are SEHNR and FQNEAQ (reference sequence). Trimming took 7 bases from V and 0 from J, leaving 13 bases between them.

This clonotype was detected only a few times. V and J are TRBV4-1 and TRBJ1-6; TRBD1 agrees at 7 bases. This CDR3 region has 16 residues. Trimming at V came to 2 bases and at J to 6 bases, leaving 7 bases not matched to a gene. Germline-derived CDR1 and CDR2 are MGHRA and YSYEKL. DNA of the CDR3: TGCGCCAGCAGCCAACCCACAGGGACAGTTAATTCACCCCTCCACTTT. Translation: CASSQPTGTVNSPLHF.

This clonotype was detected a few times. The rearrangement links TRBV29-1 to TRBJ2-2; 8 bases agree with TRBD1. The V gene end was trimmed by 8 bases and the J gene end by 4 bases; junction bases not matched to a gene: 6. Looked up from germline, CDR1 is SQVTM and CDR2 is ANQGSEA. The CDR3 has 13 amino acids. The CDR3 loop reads CSSRTGITGELFF. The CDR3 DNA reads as TGCAGCTCCCGGACAGGGATCACCGGGGAGCTGTTTTTT.

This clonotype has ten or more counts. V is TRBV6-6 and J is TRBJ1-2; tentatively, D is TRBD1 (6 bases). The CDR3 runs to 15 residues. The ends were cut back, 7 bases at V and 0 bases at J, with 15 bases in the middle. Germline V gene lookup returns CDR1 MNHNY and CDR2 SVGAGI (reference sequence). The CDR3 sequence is CASTPGTPANYGYTF. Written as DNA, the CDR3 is TGTGCCAGCACCCCCGGGACACCAGCTAACTATGGCTACACCTTC.

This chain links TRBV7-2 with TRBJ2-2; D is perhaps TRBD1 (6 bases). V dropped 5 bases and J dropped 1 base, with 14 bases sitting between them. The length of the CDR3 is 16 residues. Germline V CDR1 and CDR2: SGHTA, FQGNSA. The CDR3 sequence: CASSVAGTLNTGELFF. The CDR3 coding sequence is TGTGCCAGCAGCGTGGCCGGGACACTGAACACCGGGGAGCTGTTTTTT.

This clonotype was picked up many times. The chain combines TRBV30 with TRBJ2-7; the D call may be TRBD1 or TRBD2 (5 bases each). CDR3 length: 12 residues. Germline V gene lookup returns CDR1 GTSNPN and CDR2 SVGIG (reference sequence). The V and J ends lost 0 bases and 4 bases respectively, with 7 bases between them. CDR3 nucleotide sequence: TGTGCCTGGAGTGTAGAGGGGTACGAGCAGTACTTC. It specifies CAWSVEGYEQYF.

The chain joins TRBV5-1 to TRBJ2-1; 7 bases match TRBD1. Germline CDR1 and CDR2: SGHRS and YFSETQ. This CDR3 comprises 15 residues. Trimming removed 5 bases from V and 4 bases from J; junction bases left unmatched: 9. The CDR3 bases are TGCGCCAGCAGTATAGGAAGGGACAGTTACAATGAGCAGTTCTTC. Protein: CASSIGRDSYNEQFF.

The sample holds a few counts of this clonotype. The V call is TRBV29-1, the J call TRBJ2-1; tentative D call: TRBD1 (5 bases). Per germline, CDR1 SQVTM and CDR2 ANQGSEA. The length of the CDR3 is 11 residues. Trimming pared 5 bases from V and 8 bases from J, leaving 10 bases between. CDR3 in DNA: TGCAGCGTTTCAGGGAATTATGAGCAGTTCTTC. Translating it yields CSVSGNYEQFF.

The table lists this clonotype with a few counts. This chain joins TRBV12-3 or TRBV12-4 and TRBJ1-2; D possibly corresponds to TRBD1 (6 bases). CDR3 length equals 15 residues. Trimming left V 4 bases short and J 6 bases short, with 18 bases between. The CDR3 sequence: CASSWGRWQGDGYTF. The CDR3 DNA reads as TGTGCCAGCAGTTGGGGGCGATGGCAGGGCGATGGCTACACCTTC.

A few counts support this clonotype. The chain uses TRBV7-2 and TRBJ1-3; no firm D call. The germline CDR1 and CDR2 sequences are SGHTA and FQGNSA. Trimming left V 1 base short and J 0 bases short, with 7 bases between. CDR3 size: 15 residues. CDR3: CASSLGINSGNTIYF. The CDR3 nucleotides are TGTGCCAGCAGCTTAGGTATAAACTCTGGAAACACCATATATTTT.

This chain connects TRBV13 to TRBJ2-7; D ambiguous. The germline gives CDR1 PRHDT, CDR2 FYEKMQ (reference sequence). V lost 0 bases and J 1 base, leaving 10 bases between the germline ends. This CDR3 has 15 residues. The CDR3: CASSLGRGLSYEQYF. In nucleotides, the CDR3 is TGTGCCAGCAGCTTAGGGCGTGGGCTATCCTACGAGCAGTACTTC.

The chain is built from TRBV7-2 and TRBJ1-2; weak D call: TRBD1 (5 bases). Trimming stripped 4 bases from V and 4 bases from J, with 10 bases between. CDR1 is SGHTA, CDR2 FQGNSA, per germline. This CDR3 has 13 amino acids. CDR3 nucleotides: TGTGCCAGCAGCTCCGGGACCCTCTATGGCTACACCTTC. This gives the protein CASSSGTLYGYTF.

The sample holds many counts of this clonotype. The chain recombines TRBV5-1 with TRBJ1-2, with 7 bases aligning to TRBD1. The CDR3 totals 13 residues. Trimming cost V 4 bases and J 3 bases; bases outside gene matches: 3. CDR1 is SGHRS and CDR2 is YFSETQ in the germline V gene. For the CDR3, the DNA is TGCGCCAGCAGCACCCAGGGGGACTATGGCTACACCTTC. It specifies CASSTQGDYGYTF.